These 18 T cell receptor beta chains came from one sample sequenced in a study of CD8+CD57+ T cells in acquired aplastic anemia. Patients chosen for sequencing had CD8+CD57+ cells that had expanded, as shown by flow cytometry. Investigators profiled TCR beta VDJ and CDR3 from genomic DNA template. TCRdb used MiXCR to reprocess the reads, holding one entry per CDR3 protein. This sample yields approximately 180,000 distinct CDR3 sequences, of which less than 60% are seen a single time; under 2% belongs to the top ten. The sample consisted of sorted CD4+, CD8+, or CD8+CD57+ T cells (not recorded which) from PBMCs. The receptors were sampled from a human donor with aplastic anemia.

This sequence joins TRBV3-1 and TRBJ1-1; possible D gene TRBD1, 6 bases. The CDR3 extends over 20 amino acids. Trimming shortened V by 1 base and J by 3 bases, and 27 bases separated the two germline ends. The V gene's germline CDR1 is LGHDT and CDR2 YNNKEL (reference sequence). CDR3 region: CASSQVTLAAGGRPYTEAFF. CDR3 in DNA: TGTGCCAGCAGCCAAGTTACATTGGCGGCGGGGGGCCGTCCGTACACTGAAGCTTTCTTT.

This clonotype came up many times. The chain joins TRBV24-1 to TRBJ1-3; D remains unclear. Germline CDR1 reads KGHDR; CDR2 reads SFDVKD. This CDR3 has 12 residues. V was trimmed by 7 bases and J by 1 base, leaving 4 bases between them. This CDR3 reads CATSESGNTIYF. CDR3 nucleotides: TGTGCCACCAGCGAATCTGGAAACACCATATATTTT.

Ten or more counts support this clonotype. The rearrangement joins TRBV5-1 to TRBJ2-1; D is possibly TRBD2 (6 bases). The germline V and J ends were trimmed by 0 bases and 4 bases, with 11 bases remaining between them. The CDR3 runs to 15 residues. The germline CDR1 and CDR2 sequences are SGHRS and YFSETQ. CDR3 bases: TGCGCCAGCAGCTTGGGGGGGACTCGGTACAATGAGCAGTTCTTC. This encodes CASSLGGTRYNEQFF.

The chain carries TRBV25-1 and TRBJ2-1; TRBD1 matches 7 bases. CDR1 and CDR2 (germline): MGHDK, SYGVNS. V shed 2 bases, J shed 8 bases, and the junction held 6 bases outside the gene matches. The CDR3 spans 14 residues. The CDR3 bases are TGTGCCAGCAGTGAAGGGACAGCAGCCCATGAGCAGTTCTTC. It codes for CASSEGTAAHEQFF.

The chain joins TRBV9 to TRBJ2-3, with D perhaps being TRBD1 or TRBD2 (5 bases each). There are 16 residues in the CDR3. V was trimmed by 3 bases and J by 1 base, leaving 15 bases between them. Germline CDR1 is SGDLS and CDR2 is YYNGEE. The chain's CDR3 is CASSGRGVLRTDTQYF. The CDR3 DNA reads as TGTGCCAGCAGCGGACGGGGCGTCCTACGCACAGATACGCAGTATTTT.

This clonotype came up many times. The gene calls are TRBV29-1 and TRBJ2-3; tentative D call: TRBD2 (7 bases). With 1 base removed from V and 4 bases from J, the gap between germline ends came to 9 bases. Per germline, CDR1 SQVTM and CDR2 ANQGSEA. The CDR3 runs 13 residues. CDR3: CSVEVGGADTQYF. The CDR3 DNA reads TGCAGCGTTGAAGTAGGGGGGGCAGATACGCAGTATTTT.

The gene calls are TRBV28 and TRBJ2-7; TRBD1 agrees at 8 bases. CDR1 and CDR2 from the germline V gene are MDHEN and SYDVKM. The CDR3 runs to 14 residues. Germline trimming cut 3 bases from V and 4 bases from J; bases unmatched to any gene: 5. CDR3 bases: TGTGCCAGCAGTTTGTGGCAGGGGGCGTACGAGCAGTACTTC. Translating gives CASSLWQGAYEQYF.

The V and J genes are TRBV27 and TRBJ1-1; TRBD1 matches 7 bases. CDR3 length equals 14 residues. Germline CDR1 reads MNHEY; CDR2 reads SMNVEV (reference sequence). The V segment lost 5 bases and the J segment 1 base; nucleotides outside the gene matches: 4. The CDR3 protein is CASSRTGANTEAFF. Written as DNA, the CDR3 is TGTGCCAGCAGTCGGACAGGAGCGAACACTGAAGCTTTCTTT.

V gene TRBV7-2 combines with J gene TRBJ1-5; no definite D call. Germline-derived CDR1 and CDR2 are SGHTA and FQGNSA. The CDR3 covers 14 residues. V lost 5 bases, J lost 3 bases, and 11 bases lay in between. The CDR3 sequence: CASSPLSLNQPQHF. CDR3 DNA: TGTGCCAGCAGCCCCCTCAGCCTCAATCAGCCCCAGCATTTT.

This clonotype was detected a few times. The chain joins TRBV20-1 to TRBJ2-5; D is possibly TRBD1 (6 bases). The CDR3 is made up of 13 amino acids. Germline V gene lookup returns CDR1 DFQATT and CDR2 SNEGSKA (reference sequence). The V end was cut by 3 bases, the J end by 4 bases, with 12 bases between. DNA of the CDR3: TGCAGTGCTAGCCCTGGGGGCCGAGAGACCCAGTACTTC. This gives the protein CSASPGGRETQYF.

The CDR3 nucleotides read TGCGCCAGCAGCCTCAGGTTTGCCTACGAGCAGTACTTC. Translation gives CASSLRFAYEQYF. This chain connects TRBV4-1 to TRBJ2-7; no reliable D call. This CDR3 region has 13 residues. V shed 4 bases and J shed 2 bases, with 9 bases lying between them. CDR1 and CDR2 from the germline V gene are MGHRA and YSYEKL.

This rearrangement joins TRBV20-1 to TRBJ2-7, with TRBD1 matching 7 bases. The CDR3 is made up of 12 amino acids. J gave up 4 bases and V 6 bases, and 6 bases lay outside the gene matches. The germline CDR1 and CDR2 sequences are DFQATT and SNEGSKA (reference sequence). The CDR3 region has the DNA TGCAGTGCCAGGGGGAAAACGTACGAGCAGTACTTC. Residues: CSARGKTYEQYF.

This clonotype was seen repeatedly, ten times or more. This sequence joins TRBV29-1 and TRBJ2-6, with TRBD1 identical over 10 bases. CDR3 length: 18 amino acids. The trim removed 1 base at V and 1 base at J, leaving 7 bases unmatched. Looked up from germline, CDR1 is SQVTM and CDR2 is ANQGSEA. The CDR3: CSVEGGTGAKSGANVLTF. The CDR3 bases are TGCAGCGTTGAAGGAGGGACAGGGGCTAAATCTGGGGCCAACGTCCTGACTTTC.

This clonotype was observed at least ten times. The rearrangement links TRBV19 to TRBJ1-4, with D unresolved. Germline values: CDR1 LNHDA, CDR2 SQIVND (reference sequence). V was cut by 5 bases and J by 7 bases, with 17 bases left in between. This CDR3 is built from 15 residues. CDR3 in DNA: TGTGCCAGTAGTCCCTGGGAGAGAATGTCTGAAAAACTGTTTTTT. Encoded protein: CASSPWERMSEKLFF.

This clonotype was picked up many times. The V and J genes are TRBV4-1 and TRBJ1-2; D is undetermined. This CDR3 spans 15 amino acids. Per germline, CDR1 MGHRA and CDR2 YSYEKL. The V end lost 2 bases, the J end lost 2 bases, and 12 bases lay between the germline ends. The CDR3 bases are TGCGCCAGCAGCCAACTCAGGCACCTAAACTATGGCTACACCTTC. It codes for CASSQLRHLNYGYTF.

This clonotype was seen repeatedly, ten times or more. This chain connects TRBV14 to TRBJ1-2; D is perhaps TRBD1 (5 bases). This CDR3 is 13 amino acids long. Deletions cut 1 base from V and 4 bases from J, with 7 bases between. CDR1 and CDR2 from the germline V gene are SGHDN and FVKESK. CDR3 sequence (DNA): TGTGCCAGCAGCCAAGGACAGACCTATGGCTACACCTTC. It specifies CASSQGQTYGYTF.

This rearrangement joins TRBV29-1 to TRBJ1-1; D gene uncertain. V was clipped by 7 bases and J by 0 bases, with 9 bases between them. The CDR3 loop spans 12 amino acids. Germline CDR1 and CDR2: SQVTM and ANQGSEA. CDR3 residues: CSGRRVNTEAFF. CDR3 DNA: TGCAGCGGTCGAAGGGTGAACACTGAAGCTTTCTTT. The complete variable domain, with remaining parts taken from reference TRBV29-1 and TRBJ1-1, reads SAVISQKPSRDICQRGTSLTIQCQVDSQVTMMFWYRQQPGQSLTLIATANQGSEATYESGFVIDKFPISRPNLTFSTLTVSNMSPEDSSIYLCSGRRVNTEAFFGQGTRLTVV.

This chain's CDR3 is CASSVEGGRDSPLHF. As DNA, the CDR3 is TGTGCCAGCAGCGTAGAGGGCGGTAGAGATTCACCCCTCCACTTT. The chain joins TRBV9 to TRBJ1-6; D gene uncertain. CDR1 SGDLS and CDR2 YYNGEE come from the germline V gene. This CDR3 contains 15 residues. The V gene lost 0 bases and the J gene lost 8 bases, with 12 bases spanning the gap.